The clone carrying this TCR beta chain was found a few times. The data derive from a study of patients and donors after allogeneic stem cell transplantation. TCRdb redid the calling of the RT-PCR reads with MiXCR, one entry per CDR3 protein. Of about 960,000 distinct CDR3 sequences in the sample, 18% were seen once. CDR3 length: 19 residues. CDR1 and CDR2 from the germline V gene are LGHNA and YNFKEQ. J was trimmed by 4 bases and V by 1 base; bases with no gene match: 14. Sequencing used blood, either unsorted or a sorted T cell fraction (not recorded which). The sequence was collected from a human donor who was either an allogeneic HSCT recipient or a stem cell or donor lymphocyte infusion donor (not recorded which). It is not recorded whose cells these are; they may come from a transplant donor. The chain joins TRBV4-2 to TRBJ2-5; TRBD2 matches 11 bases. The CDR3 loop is CASSQAPRTSGSLAETQYF. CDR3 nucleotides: TGTGCCAGCAGCCAAGCCCCTCGTACTAGCGGGAGTTTGGCAGAGACCCAGTACTTC.